This TCR beta chain was found in a study of radiotherapy plus CTLA-4 blockade in lung cancer listed by TCRdb under 2018. Notes on the research overall: Objective responses occurred in around 19% of enrolled patients, and around 30% achieved disease control.

General conclusions and limits of the study: After treatment with radiotherapy and ipilimumab, TCR clones that came from tumors expanded in the peripheral blood. The strongest predictors of response were reported to be early dynamic shifts in blood T cell clones along with a rise in serum interferon-beta following radiation.

V was cut back by 7 bases and J by 2 bases, leaving a gap of 11 bases between them. Taken from the germline V gene, the CDR1 and CDR2 loops are LGHNT and FRNRAP. Including the terminal cysteine and phenylalanine, the CDR3 comprises 14 residues. Of the read, only the CDR3 DNA is kept; its 42 bases are in frame from base 1. The study tested focal radiation therapy combined with CTLA-4 blockade (ipilimumab) in patients with chemo-refractory metastatic non-small-cell lung cancer. The receptor library was made with the immunoSEQ multiplex PCR assay. TCRdb took over this immuneACCESS table, retaining in-frame rearrangements with V and J assigned. Such tables are incomplete; in checked studies, under half of the missing clones stem from an unresolved V gene, and the remainder is unexplained. In all, the sample holds over 95,000 clones, and around 79% of those were seen once. Approximately 2.8% of the sample goes to the ten largest clones.

A note on this clone: Its antigen specificity is not known. Base qualities are not recorded, but no much larger clone differs from it by a single base.

The source was peripheral blood, collected from a patient treated with radiotherapy plus ipilimumab. The rearranged segments are TRBV12-5 and TRBJ2-2, and the D gene may be TRBD1, 6 bases matching. The receptor was isolated from a human donor with non-small cell lung cancer who had a partial response to radiotherapy plus ipilimumab. Some clones in this sample may be carry-over from other donors' samples. The CDR3 region: CASEGTPNTGELFF. The DNA is TGTGCTAGTGAGGGGACACCAAACACCGGGGAGCTGTTTTTT. Joined to the reference TRBV12-5 and TRBJ2-2 proteins, this CDR3 gives the full variable domain: DARVTQTPRHKVTEMGQEVTMRCQPILGHNTVFWYRQTMMQGLELLAYFRNRAPLDDSGMPKDRFSAEMPDATLATLKIQPSEPRDSAVYFCASEGTPNTGELFFGEGSRLTVL.